Below, 26 T cell receptor beta chains from the same sample are listed, as sequenced in a study of blood T cell repertoires in COVID-19. Here immunoSEQ multiplex PCR was the method, and the copy in TCRdb shows in-frame clones only, minus some. The sample records about 140,000 clones, under 85% being singletons. The sample consisted of peripheral blood. The receptors were sampled from a human donor in a cohort sampled during active COVID-19.

The V call is TRBV4-3, the J call TRBJ1-4, with D tentatively TRBD1 (5 bases). The CDR3 is 14 amino acids. Germline CDR1 is LGHNA and CDR2 is YSLEER. Trimming pared 0 bases from V and 7 bases from J, leaving 9 bases between. CDR3 in DNA: TGCGCCAGCAGCCAAGACAGGGCTAGTGAAAAACTGTTTTTT. Protein: CASSQDRASEKLFF.

The chain couples TRBV19 to TRBJ1-5; 8 nucleotides align to TRBD1. This CDR3 is 13 amino acids long. V gave up 11 bases and J gave up 3 bases; unmatched junction bases: 6. Germline assignment: CDR1 LNHDA and CDR2 SQIVND (reference sequence). CDR3 sequence: CACGQGVNQPQHF. As DNA, the CDR3 is TGTGCCTGTGGACAGGGCGTCAATCAGCCCCAGCATTTT.

CDR3 sequence reads: CAWSIGQGRTRHQPQHF. CDR3 DNA sequence: TGTGCCTGGAGTATCGGACAGGGTCGGACCCGACATCAGCCCCAGCATTTT. The genes are TRBV30 and TRBJ1-5, with 8 bases matching TRBD1. V was clipped by 2 bases and J by 5 bases; unmatched bases: 14. Germline V lookup: CDR1 GTSNPN, CDR2 SVGIG (reference sequence). This CDR3 has 17 residues.

The V gene is TRBV15, the J gene TRBJ2-6; TRBD1 is a possible D gene (8 bases). This CDR3 spans 18 amino acids. Per germline, CDR1 LNHNV and CDR2 YYDKDF (reference sequence). The V and J ends lost 3 bases and 7 bases respectively, with 22 bases between them. The CDR3 spells CATSSRRGPGGGANVLTF. The CDR3 DNA sequence: TGTGCCACCAGCAGTCGCAGGGGGCCGGGAGGAGGTGCCAACGTCCTGACTTTC.

Only one count was recorded for this clone. The rearrangement links TRBV6-1 to TRBJ2-3; 9 nucleotides line up with TRBD2. Germline trimming cut 4 bases from V and 1 base from J; bases unmatched to any gene: 6. The CDR3 runs 16 residues. CDR1 MNHNS and CDR2 SASEGT come from the germline V gene. CDR3 region: CASSAFSGGGTDTQYF. CDR3 in DNA: TGTGCCAGCAGTGCGTTTAGCGGGGGAGGCACAGATACGCAGTATTTT.

The chain combines TRBV27 with TRBJ2-2, with TRBD2 matching over 11 bases. The CDR3 runs to 14 residues. Germline V CDR1 and CDR2: MNHEY, SMNVEV (reference sequence). V shed 6 bases and J 3 bases; nucleotides not matched to a gene: 0. CDR3 amino acids: CASRGLADTGELFF. The CDR3 DNA follows: TGTGCCAGCAGGGGACTAGCGGACACCGGGGAGCTGTTTTTT.

The chain uses TRBV10-3 and TRBJ2-5; 8 nucleotides agree with TRBD2. V was pared by 6 bases and J by 5 bases, with 5 bases of the junction left unmatched. CDR3 length equals 13 residues. Germline loops: CDR1 ENHRY, CDR2 SYGVKD. CDR3 amino acids: CAISKAGAETQYF. CDR3 coding DNA: TGTGCCATCAGCAAAGCGGGGGCGGAGACCCAGTACTTC.

J is TRBJ2-1 and V is TRBV3-1 (or the pseudogene TRBV3-2), with D perhaps TRBD2 (5 bases). This CDR3 is 13 amino acids long. Germline V CDR1 and CDR2: LGHDT, YNNKEL (reference sequence). The V and J ends lost 1 base and 9 bases respectively, with 10 bases between them. CDR3 DNA sequence: TGTGCCAGCAGCCAAGTTCGCCGGGGTGAGCAGTTCTTC. Its translation is CASSQVRRGEQFF.

The chain joins TRBV6-5 to TRBJ2-7; tentatively, D is TRBD2 (5 bases). The CDR3 contains 14 residues. Germline-derived CDR1 and CDR2 are MNHEY and SVGAGI. CDR3 DNA: TGTGCTTTCTGGGAGACGGAATACTCCTACGAGCAGTACTTC. It codes for CAFWETEYSYEQYF.

This chain joins TRBV27 and TRBJ2-1; 9 bases line up with TRBD2. Trimming took 2 bases from V and 8 from J; bases not matched to a gene: 10. This CDR3 is 16 amino acids long. Germline V gene lookup returns CDR1 MNHEY and CDR2 SMNVEV (reference sequence). DNA for the CDR3: TGTGCCAGCAGTTTAAATCTAGCGGGAAAAGAGGATGAGCAGTTCTTC. Protein product: CASSLNLAGKEDEQFF.

This chain joins TRBV30 and TRBJ2-3, with D possibly being TRBD2 (5 bases). There are 16 residues in the CDR3. The germline V gene encodes CDR1 GTSNPN and CDR2 SVGIG (reference sequence). Trimming removed 4 bases at V and 2 bases at J, with 19 bases between. The DNA of the CDR3 is TGTGCCTGGAAGGGTTATACGGCTAGCTACACAGATACGCAGTATTTT. Translating gives CAWKGYTASYTDTQYF.

The V call is TRBV2, the J call TRBJ2-1; 10 nucleotides line up with TRBD2. This CDR3 comprises 14 residues. Trimming at V came to 10 bases and at J to 6 bases, leaving 9 bases not matched to a gene. Germline loops: CDR1 SNHLY, CDR2 FYNNEI. Here the CDR3 reads CATRKTSGLNEQFF. The CDR3 DNA reads as TGTGCCACCCGAAAGACTAGCGGGCTCAATGAGCAGTTCTTC.

CDR3 in amino acids: CASSLVGRGGQETQYF. As DNA, the CDR3 is TGCGCCAGCAGCTTGGTGGGAAGGGGTGGTCAAGAGACCCAGTACTTC. The chain carries TRBV5-1 and TRBJ2-5; TRBD1 might be the D (5 bases). CDR1 and CDR2 (germline): SGHRS, YFSETQ. The CDR3 has 16 residues. The V end lost 0 bases, the J end lost 2 bases, and 14 bases lay between the germline ends. Full variable domain (remainder filled in from reference TRBV5-1 and TRBJ2-5): KAGVTQTPRYLIKTRGQQVTLSCSPISGHRSVSWYQQTPGQGLQFLFEYFSETQRNKGNFPGRFSGRQFSNSRSEMNVSTLELGDSALYLCASSLVGRGGQETQYFGPGTRLLVL.

This chain uses TRBV9 with TRBJ1-4; 7 bases line up with TRBD1. The CDR3 sequence is 15 residues long. After removal of 4 bases from V and 7 bases from J, the junction contained 10 bases not matched to a gene. The V gene's germline CDR1 is SGDLS and CDR2 YYNGEE. CDR3 region: CASSSRQGEGEKLFF. CDR3 coding DNA: TGTGCCAGCAGCTCCAGACAGGGCGAGGGTGAAAAACTGTTTTTT.

The genes are TRBV7-3 and TRBJ1-1; a possible D gene is TRBD1 (6 bases). The CDR3 is 13 residues long. V lost 5 bases and J lost 5, with 12 bases in between. Looked up from germline, CDR1 is SGHTA and CDR2 is FQGTGA. In DNA, the CDR3 is TGTGCCAGCAGCCTACAGGGAGAAACTGAAGCTTTCTTT. Its protein product is CASSLQGETEAFF.

The chain joins TRBV6-6 to TRBJ1-3; 9 nucleotides align to TRBD1. Germline CDR1 reads MNHNY; CDR2 reads SVGAGI (reference sequence). After removal of 2 bases from V and 7 bases from J, the junction contained 6 bases not matched to a gene. The CDR3 runs to 15 residues. CDR3 amino acids: CASSYNAQGANTIYF. DNA of the CDR3: TGTGCCAGCAGTTACAACGCACAGGGGGCCAACACCATATATTTT.

The CDR3 region has the DNA TGTGCCAGCTCACAAAGCGGGACCGCGAATGAAAAACTGTTTTTT. Protein sequence: CASSQSGTANEKLFF. The chain joins TRBV18 to TRBJ1-4; D might be TRBD1 (5 bases). V was shortened by 4 bases and J by 5 bases, with 14 bases between the two germline ends. The CDR3 totals 15 residues. The germline gives CDR1 KGHSH, CDR2 LQKENI.

The rearrangement joins TRBV2 to TRBJ2-6; the D gene is possibly TRBD1 (6 bases). The CDR3 contains 15 residues. Germline loops: CDR1 SNHLY, CDR2 FYNNEI. Deletions cut 4 bases from V and 2 bases from J, with 9 bases between. CDR3 nucleotides: TGTGCCAGCAGTGTGAACAGGGCTGGGGCCAACGTCCTGACTTTC. Its translation is CASSVNRAGANVLTF.

The genes are TRBV19 and TRBJ2-3, with D perhaps matching TRBD2 (6 bases). The germline gives CDR1 LNHDA, CDR2 SQIVND (reference sequence). The CDR3 is 15 residues long. Trimming shortened V by 6 bases and J by 6 bases, and 19 bases separated the two germline ends. The DNA of the CDR3 is TGTGCCAGTAGCCCCCTGGGACTTCCGTCGGATACGCAGTATTTT. It translates to CASSPLGLPSDTQYF. The full variable domain, with the rest looked up from reference TRBV19 and TRBJ2-3, is DGGITQSPKYLFRKEGQNVTLSCEQNLNHDAMYWYRQDPGQGLRLIYYSQIVNDFQKGDIAEGYSVSREKKESFPLTVTSAQKNPTAFYLCASSPLGLPSDTQYFGPGTRLTVL.

V is TRBV5-8 and J is TRBJ2-7, with 8 nucleotides matching TRBD1. Germline values: CDR1 SGHTS, CDR2 YDEGEE. V shed 4 bases and J 3 bases; nucleotides not matched to a gene: 6. The CDR3 consists of 14 residues. The CDR3 DNA is TGTGCCAGCAGCCCAGGACAGGGAGACTACGAGCAGTACTTC. This translates into CASSPGQGDYEQYF.

The gene calls are TRBV4-2 and TRBJ1-1, with a tentative D call TRBD1 (6 bases). The CDR3 runs 15 residues. Trimming took 3 bases from V and 1 from J, leaving 12 bases between them. Germline V gives CDR1 LGHNA, CDR2 YNFKEQ. CDR3 region: CASSQAGRGNTEAFF. DNA for the CDR3: TGTGCCAGCAGCCAGGCTGGCAGGGGGAACACTGAAGCTTTCTTT.

The J gene is TRBJ2-1, the V gene TRBV2; 10 positions agree with TRBD1. With 7 bases clipped from V and 4 bases from J, the junction kept 10 bases outside the gene matches. Germline CDR1 reads SNHLY; CDR2 reads FYNNEI. This CDR3 contains 16 residues. CDR3 protein: CASKTGTGDQYNEQFF. CDR3 in DNA: TGTGCCAGCAAAACCGGGACAGGGGATCAATACAATGAGCAGTTCTTC.

The gene calls are TRBV5-4 and TRBJ2-5, with D tentatively TRBD1 (6 bases). The CDR3 totals 14 residues. The V end lost 1 base, the J end lost 3 bases, and 10 bases lay between the germline ends. Per germline, CDR1 SGHNT and CDR2 YYREEE (reference sequence). CDR3 in DNA: TGTGCCAGCAGCTTGACAGGGCTGGAAGAGACCCAGTACTTC. Protein sequence: CASSLTGLEETQYF.

The chain uses TRBV19 and TRBJ1-4; TRBD1 is a possible D gene (6 bases). V lost 2 bases, J lost 7 bases, and 11 bases lay in between. Germline values: CDR1 LNHDA, CDR2 SQIVND (reference sequence). The CDR3 has 14 amino acids. CDR3 sequence: CASSIPGVAEKLFF. For the CDR3, the DNA is TGTGCCAGTAGTATACCAGGGGTAGCTGAAAAACTGTTTTTT.

The chain is built from TRBV5-8 and TRBJ1-4; 7 nucleotides agree with TRBD1. The V gene end was trimmed by 0 bases and the J gene end by 7 bases; junction bases not matched to a gene: 6. The CDR3 extends over 15 amino acids. Germline assignment: CDR1 SGHTS and CDR2 YDEGEE. The CDR3 reads CASSLVPQGGEKLFF. The CDR3 nucleotides read TGTGCCAGCAGCTTGGTTCCCCAGGGGGGTGAAAAACTGTTTTTT.

This chain connects TRBV7-3 to TRBJ2-5; D is unclear. Trimming shortened V by 3 bases and J by 5 bases, and 7 bases separated the two germline ends. Germline values: CDR1 SGHTA, CDR2 FQGTGA. This CDR3 has 12 residues. The CDR3 sequence is CASSFPRETQYF. The CDR3 DNA sequence: TGTGCCAGCAGCTTTCCGCGGGAGACCCAGTACTTC.